This TCR beta chain was recovered during a study of immune evolution from preneoplasia to lung adenocarcinoma. Study as a whole: HLA loss of heterozygosity: under 7.5% AIS, less than 18% MIA, around 33% ADC, none AAH.

Study results and caveats: T cell clonality was higher in KRAS-mutant than EGFR-mutant or wild-type nodules. Top clone share appeared to fall from AAH through AIS, MIA, adenocarcinoma.

This CDR3 comprises 13 residues. Two lung cancer pathologists independently confirmed each histologic diagnosis. Only in-frame clones appear in the TCRdb table, and some are missing; sequencing was by immunoSEQ multiplex PCR. Of under 7,500 clones listed, over 75% were seen once; the top ten hold more than 10%. In the case of this clone: Its specificity is unknown.

The sequence was obtained from a person aged 60 to 80 with lung adenocarcinoma. The chain couples TRBV21-1 to TRBJ2-7; the listed D gene, TRBD1, was not tested against the DNA. TRBV21-1 is an annotated pseudogene. The sequencing sample was made of FFPE minimally invasive lung adenocarcinoma tissue. CDR3 amino acids: CASSKDTGDEQYF. Written as DNA, the CDR3 is TGTGCCAGCAGCAAAGACACAGGGGACGAGCAGTACTTC.